Given below is one TCR beta chain in context. This clonotype was detected only a few times. Qualities for individual bases were not recorded, and no much larger clone is one base off. V lost 1 base and J lost 5 bases, and the count of bases not matched to a germline gene is 12. The CDR3 goes from the cysteine to the phenylalanine over 17 residues. The read is trimmed to its CDR3 DNA, 51 bases read in frame from base 1. Sequences SGHTA (CDR1) and FQGNSA (CDR2) are obtained from the germline V gene. PBMCs were labeled with CellTrace CFSE and cultured for about six days in RPMI with approximately 7.7% human serum plus peptide pools at around 1 ug/mL each. Unfixed proliferating CD4 T cells were sorted on a BD FACSAria as live CD56-CD19-CD16-CD3+CD4+ CFSE-low cells. The enrolled adults were healthy and tested seronegative for ZIKV, JEV, YFV, DENV and WNV on microneutralization screening. Samples were obtained from a phase 1, double-blinded, randomized, placebo-controlled trial of an alum-adjuvanted Zika purified-inactivated virus (ZPIV) vaccine. Peripheral blood mononuclear cells were isolated using a standard procedure and then kept frozen in liquid nitrogen until they were used.

The sample comes from a study of Japanese encephalitis immunity and Zika vaccine responses (dated by TCRdb to about 2021). About the full investigation: Three 5.0 ug doses of alum-adjuvanted ZPIV were administered to included participants at weeks 0, 4 and 28. The study asked whether earlier vaccination against Japanese encephalitis virus (JEV) or yellow fever virus (YFV) shaped CD4 T cell responses to the Zika vaccine. Some 11 participants were given two doses of JEV vaccine (IXIARO) 28 days apart, two to three months before the first ZPIV dose. Before ZPIV, over eleven participants got a single dose of YFV vaccine (YF-VAX), while 9 or 10 participants were flavivirus-naive. ZIKV peptides were 15-mers overlapping by 11 residues, selected for NetMHCpan/NetMHCII-predicted epitopes with affinity below 50 nM. The stimulations used peptide pools from ZIKV structural proteins divided into flavivirus-conserved and non-conserved sets, or JEV or YFV peptides that matched the pre-vaccination. TCR repertoires were also analyzed from three flavivirus-naive individuals at weeks 2, 6 and 52 after starting ZPIV vaccination. For TCR sequencing, more than five representative participants were chosen from each pre-vaccination group, with samples at week 0 (after pre-vaccination, before ZPIV) and week 52.

The library was prepared using 5' RACE. Before sequencing, the TCRbeta libraries were pooled in amounts proportional to the number of cells sorted for each library. Total RNA was extracted from sorted cells with RNAzol RT, and cDNA was synthesized with an oligo(dT) primer and a template-switching oligo. Using Kapa HiFi, PCR amplified the TCRbeta V-CDR3-J region between a SMARTer oligo primer and a TCRbeta constant-region primer. Illumina adaptors and sample-specific index barcodes were added in a second PCR, followed by HighPrep bead cleanup and Bioanalyzer confirmation of a band of roughly 650 bp. The libraries were sequenced on an Illumina MiSeq using 2x151 bp paired-end reads. As for the authors' bioinformatics: An in-house Java program demultiplexed the reads, while MiXCR assigned TCRbeta annotations and counted clonotypes. Repertoire overlap was measured with Morisita-Horn indices from the R package vegan, along with UPGMA clustering and Circos plots of recurring clonotypes. Shannon diversity and richness were normalized to the highest possible value given the input cell numbers, yielding values from 0 to 1. MUSCLE was used to align CDR3beta sequences, SeqinR to compute distances, and R to plot multidimensional scaling. TCRdb redid the processing of the public reads, applying fastp at Q25 and MiXCR, and retained in-frame beta chains. Here each entry gathers all rows of one CDR3 protein and keeps the most common genes and DNA. Here the V and J calls rest on TCRdb's processing, not on the authors' analysis. In all, the sample holds 1,500 to 2,000 distinct CDR3 sequences, and 5.3% of those were seen once. Together, the top ten hold about 30% of the sample.

On the study overall, not on this receptor specifically: Samples were clustered by participant, with no similarity observed between individuals, suggesting that no public TCRs were detected. The analysis was restricted to a subset of trial participants with three doses and adequate samples, and the entire vaccinated cohort was not analyzed. Only a few individuals showed CD8 T cell responses to ZIKV peptide pools, and those responses were very low in magnitude. Sample size limitations prevented peptide-pool deconvolution, so the individual peptides driving cross-reactive responses were not identified. JEV-pre-vaccinated donors showed higher repertoire similarity across time-points and stimulations than YFV-pre-vaccinated donors, indicating more clonotypes common to ZIKV and JEV stimulation. After ZPIV, a significant decrease in repertoire richness of CD4 T cells responding to conserved ZIKV epitopes was observed in JEV-pre-vaccinated donors.

The rearranged segments are TRBV7-2 and TRBJ2-5; the central 8 bases match TRBD1. The origin of this receptor is an adult woman who received an inactivated Zika virus vaccine. This specimen consisted of antigen-activated CD4+ T cells from blood, cultured, obtained during a Zika inactivated vaccine study. The base sequence is TGTGCCAGCAGCTTAGTAAAAAGGGACAGGCTAATGGAGACCCAGTACTTC. The encoded protein is CASSLVKRDRLMETQYF.